These T cell receptor beta chains were read from a single sample in a study of T cell responses to AZD1222 COVID-19 vaccine. The assay was immunoSEQ multiplex PCR, and TCRdb's table has in-frame clones only and misses some. The table records over 120,000 clones, 70% to 90% of them present only once. The sequencing used peripheral blood, collected 28 days after the second AZD1222 dose. These receptors were obtained from an adult who received the AZD1222 COVID-19 vaccine. Both conserved end residues are part of each CDR3. D genes are given only for firm matches. Size values are once, few and many counts, or a class for expanded clones, and some rows have none.

J gene | D gene | V gene | clone size | CDR3 protein | CDR3 DNA
TRBJ1-1 | NA | TRBV7-2 | NA | CAILRVRYTEAFF | TGTGCCATCTTACGGGTTCGGTACACTGAAGCTTTCTTT
TRBJ2-3 | NA | TRBV6-5 | few | CASSRSWGDTDTQYF | TGTGCCAGCAGCCGAAGTTGGGGGGACACAGATACGCAGTATTTT
TRBJ2-7 | NA | TRBV28 | NA | CASSSVVISSYEQYF | TGTGCCAGCAGTTCGGTGGTGATTAGCTCCTACGAGCAGTACTTC
TRBJ2-3 | NA | TRBV10-2 | NA | CASRPGITDTQYF | TGCGCCAGCAGGCCAGGGATCACAGATACGCAGTATTTT
TRBJ2-3 | NA | TRBV19 | NA | CASSTTRGTQYF | TGTGCCAGTAGTACGACCCGGGGTACGCAGTATTTT
TRBJ2-5 | TRBD2 | TRBV6-1 | NA | CASSEFSGRAVETQYF | TGTGCCAGCAGTGAGTTTAGCGGGAGGGCCGTGGAGACCCAGTACTTC
TRBJ2-7 | NA | TRBV5-1 | NA | CANPWEQYF | TGCGCCAACCCATGGGAGCAGTACTTC
TRBJ1-6 | NA | TRBV6-1 | NA | CASSEAKGWALHF | TGTGCCAGCAGTGAAGCGAAAGGTTGGGCCCTCCACTTT
TRBJ1-1 | TRBD1 | TRBV25-1 | few | CASSDRQGDTEAFF | TGTGCCAGCAGTGACCGACAGGGCGACACTGAAGCTTTCTTT
TRBJ1-2 | TRBD1 | TRBV2 | few | CASTRGQGVSGYTF | TGTGCCAGCACCAGGGGACAGGGGGTCTCTGGCTACACCTTC